The 20 T cell receptor beta chains below were found in one sample sequenced in a study of tumor-infiltrating lymphocytes in primary liver carcinoma. TCR beta cDNA was prepared out of approximately 500 ng total RNA by means of a constant-region primer. Slightly modified ARM-PCR with three nested multiplex PCR rounds yielded TCR beta libraries. With TRBV1-TRBV30 forward primers and a C-beta reverse primer, the first two PCR rounds were run for 10 cycles each. TCRdb re-called the multiplex PCR reads with MiXCR, one entry per CDR3 protein. The data hold tens of thousands of distinct CDR3 sequences, with around 77% observed a single time. Co-extraction yielded RNA and DNA from around 20-30 mg of unsorted bulk tissue. Sequences were obtained from liver tumor tissue from sampling region 5. Subset: tumor region T5, tumor centre. The receptors were gathered from a young woman with primary liver carcinoma and hepatitis B virus infection.

The V call is TRBV11-2, the J call TRBJ2-7; tentative D call: TRBD2 (6 bases). From germline, CDR1 is SGHAT and CDR2 FQNNGV. The CDR3 is made up of 16 amino acids. V lost 4 bases and J 7 bases, leaving 23 bases between the germline ends. The CDR3 DNA reads TGTGCCAGCAGCTCCTTTCAGGGAGGAAGTGGTAGTGAGCAGTACTTC. Translating it yields CASSSFQGGSGSEQYF.

On this clonotype itself: A junction end diverges from the germline sequence, so it may reflect a read error. This chain links TRBV4-3 with TRBJ2-7; no clear D. The CDR3 runs 18 residues. The V gene's germline CDR1 is LGHNA and CDR2 YSLEER. The CDR3 region has the DNA TGCGCCACCAGCCAAGCTGTGACGTGGGGTCACATTAACTACGAGCAGTACTTC. As protein: CATSQAVTWGHINYEQYF.

On this clonotype: One end of the junction varies from germline; a read error may be responsible. The chain links TRBV10-3 to TRBJ2-1, with a possible D match to TRBD2 (5 bases). Germline V lookup: CDR1 ENHRY, CDR2 SYGVKD. The CDR3 is 14 residues long. CDR3 region: CDISPTATRDEQFF. DNA of the CDR3: TGCGACATCAGTCCCACGGCGACCCGGGATGAGCAATTCTTC.

This clonotype showed up just once. The junction shows a germline mismatch at one end, possibly a read error. The chain couples TRBV12-3 or TRBV12-4 to TRBJ2-5; TRBD2 is a possible D gene (5 bases). The CDR3 is 14 amino acids. The CDR3 spells CASSYTDSQETQHF. CDR3 in DNA: TGCGCCAGCAGTTACACGGACTCCCAAGAGACCCAGCACTTC.

Note on this clonotype: A single base separates this from a much larger clone, so it may be a read error. This chain joins TRBV29-1 and TRBJ1-1, with D unclear. Germline CDR1 is SQVTM and CDR2 is ANQGSEA. CDR3 length: 11 amino acids. The CDR3, as DNA: TGCAACGTTGAATGGCAGACTGAAGCTTTCTTT. Encoded protein: CNVEWQTEAFF.

Details on this clonotype: Germline is not matched at one junction end, which may reflect a read error. This chain joins TRBV11-2 and TRBJ2-2; TRBD2 aligns across 10 bases. Germline V gene lookup returns CDR1 SGHAT and CDR2 FQNNGV. The CDR3 sequence is 16 residues long. This chain's CDR3 is CTSGSTRSGRSGELFF. The CDR3 region has the DNA TGCACCAGCGGCTCGACACGTAGCGGGAGGTCCGGGGAGCTGTTTTTT.

As to this clonotype: A junction end diverges from the germline sequence, so it may reflect a read error. The chain is built from TRBV11-2 and TRBJ1-1; 12 bases fit TRBD1. CDR1 is SGHAT, CDR2 FQNNGV, per germline. This CDR3 is 20 amino acids long. The CDR3: CASSARDRGRKRRGNTQAFF. The CDR3 region has the DNA TGTGCCAGCAGCGCTCGGGACAGGGGGCGCAAGAGGCGGGGTAACACTCAAGCTTTCTTT.

As for this clonotype: It may be a read error: a sequence one base away is much more abundant. This chain joins TRBV9 and TRBJ1-1, with no clear D. Trimming shortened V by 4 bases and J by 2 bases, and 9 bases separated the two germline ends. The germline gives CDR1 SGDLS, CDR2 YYNGEE. This CDR3 has 13 residues. CDR3 nucleotide sequence: TGTGCCAGCAGCACGCATATAAACACTGAAGCTTTCTTT. It translates to CASSTHINTEAFF. Full variable domain (rest looked up from reference TRBV9 and TRBJ1-1): DSGVTQTPKHLITATGQRVTLRCSPRSGDLSVYWYQQSLDQGLQFLIQYYNGEERAKGNILERFSAQQFPDLHSELNLSSLELGDSALYFCASSTHINTEAFFGQGTRLTVV.

This clonotype was counted only a few times. The junction shows a germline mismatch at one end, possibly a read error. The rearrangement links TRBV11-2 to TRBJ2-2; a possible D gene is TRBD2 (5 bases). CDR1 is SGHAT and CDR2 is FQNNGV in the germline V gene. The CDR3 contains 12 residues. This CDR3 is CAGSAEYGELFF. CDR3 DNA: TGTGCCGGCAGCGCAGAGTACGGGGAACTGTTTTTT. Using reference TRBV11-2 and TRBJ2-2 for the parts outside the CDR3, the full variable domain is EAGVAQSPRYKIIEKRQSVAFWCNPISGHATLYWYQQILGQGPKLLIQFQNNGVVDDSQLPKDRFSAERLKGVDSTLKIQPAKLEDSAVYLCAGSAEYGELFFGEGSRLTVL.

V usage is TRBV6-5 and J usage is TRBJ2-3; the D gene is possibly TRBD2 (5 bases). This CDR3 is built from 15 residues. Germline V lookup: CDR1 MNHEY, CDR2 SVGAGI. The CDR3 protein is CDIASRGGRADTQYF. CDR3 bases: TGTGACATCGCAAGTCGCGGAGGACGGGCGGATACGCAGTATTTT.

This chain links TRBV4-3 with TRBJ2-3; TRBD2 matches 10 bases. With 0 bases clipped from V and 5 bases from J, the junction kept 20 bases outside the gene matches. This CDR3 has 21 amino acids. Germline lookup yields CDR1 LGHNA and CDR2 YSLEER. CDR3 sequence (DNA): TGCGCCAGCAGCCAAGACCCCTTAACTAGCGGGATGGCCGTGACGATAGATACGCAGTATTTT. This gives the protein CASSQDPLTSGMAVTIDTQYF.

V gene TRBV11-2 combines with J gene TRBJ2-7, with 12 nucleotides matching TRBD2. This CDR3 is 19 amino acids long. After removal of 8 bases from V and 5 bases from J, the junction contained 22 bases not matched to a gene. CDR1 and CDR2 (germline): SGHAT, FQNNGV. CDR3 in amino acids: CASGSVTGLAGAIINEQYF. In nucleotides, the CDR3 is TGTGCCAGCGGCTCCGTCACGGGACTAGCGGGCGCGATCATCAACGAGCAGTACTTC.

This clonotype was seen more than once but under ten times. At one end the junction does not follow the germline gene, possibly because of a read error. V and J are TRBV28 and TRBJ2-1; perhaps TRBD2 as D (5 bases). Germline-derived CDR1 and CDR2 are MDHEN and SYDVKM. The CDR3 runs 14 residues. Here the CDR3 reads CASREVSSYSEQFF. The DNA of the CDR3 is TGTGCCAGCAGGGAGGTGAGCTCCTACAGTGAGCAATTCTTC. Based on the CDR3 plus reference TRBV28 and TRBJ2-1, the full variable domain is DVKVTQSSRYLVKRTGEKVFLECVQDMDHENMFWYRQDPGLGLRLIYFSYDVKMKEKGDIPEGYSVSREKKERFSLILESASTNQTSMYLCASREVSSYSEQFFGPGTRLTVL.

Remarks on this clonotype: The CDR3 end shows no conserved phenylalanine or tryptophan, and so a read error is likely. The J gene is TRBJ2-3, the V gene TRBV29-1; 9 bases are a match to TRBD2. Germline V gene lookup returns CDR1 SQVTM and CDR2 ANQGSEA. After removal of 8 bases from V and 2 bases from J, the junction contained 11 bases not matched to a gene. The CDR3 length is 15 residues. The CDR3 sequence: CSTLGTSRSTDTQYS. The CDR3 coding sequence is TGCAGCACCCTAGGGACTAGCAGGTCCACAGATACGCAGTATTCT.

V is TRBV11-2 and J is TRBJ2-7; possible D gene TRBD1, 7 bases. Deletions cut 6 bases from V and 8 bases from J, with 29 bases between. Per the germline V gene, CDR1 is SGHAT and CDR2 is FQNNGV. The CDR3 extends over 17 amino acids. CDR3 sequence reads: CASSITGGGSWTYKQYF. CDR3 DNA sequence: TGTGCCAGCAGTATCACAGGAGGGGGCTCCTGGACATACAAGCAGTACTTC. The variable domain in full, completed from reference TRBV11-2 and TRBJ2-7, reads EAGVAQSPRYKIIEKRQSVAFWCNPISGHATLYWYQQILGQGPKLLIQFQNNGVVDDSQLPKDRFSAERLKGVDSTLKIQPAKLEDSAVYLCASSITGGGSWTYKQYFGPGTRLTVT.

The chain couples TRBV4-3 to TRBJ2-2, with 7 bases fitting TRBD2. V gave up 5 bases and J gave up 2 bases; unmatched junction bases: 17. CDR1 and CDR2 (germline): LGHNA, YSLEER. This CDR3 is 19 amino acids long. The CDR3 DNA follows: TGCGCCAGCAGCGTACTAGCGAGAGGGCCCCATTCAAACACCGGGGAGCTGTTTTTT. As protein: CASSVLARGPHSNTGELFF.

This sequence joins TRBV5-5 and TRBJ2-4, with D possibly being TRBD1 (6 bases). Germline assignment: CDR1 SGHKS and CDR2 YYEKEE (reference sequence). The CDR3 is 12 residues long. The V end lost 3 bases, the J end lost 13 bases, and 14 bases lay between the germline ends. The CDR3 DNA reads as TGTGCCAGCAGCTCCCAGCCGGGACAACAGTACTTC. This sequence encodes CASSSQPGQQYF.

For this clonotype: Mismatch with germline at one junction end may stem from a read error. This chain uses TRBV6-2 or TRBV6-3 with TRBJ2-1, with unresolved D. Germline CDR1 is MNHEY and CDR2 is SVGEGT. This CDR3 has 13 amino acids. The CDR3 DNA sequence: TGTGCCAGTAGTTACACCCACAACAATGAGCGGTTCTTC. Translated: CASSYTHNNERFF.

This clonotype occurred a few times. This chain uses TRBV7-8 with TRBJ1-6, with D uncertain. This CDR3 region has 13 residues. CDR1 is SGHVS and CDR2 is FQNEAQ in the germline V gene. V gave up 4 bases and J gave up 7 bases, with 8 bases separating them. DNA for the CDR3: TGTGCCAGCAGCTCCCGTGGGAATTCACCCCTCCACTTT. This translates into CASSSRGNSPLHF. The full variable domain, completed using reference TRBV7-8 and TRBJ1-6, is GAGVSQSPRYKVAKRGQDVALRCDPISGHVSLFWYQQALGQGPEFLTYFQNEAQLDKSGLPSDRFFAERPEGSVSTLKIQRTQQEDSAVYLCASSSRGNSPLHFGNGTRLTVT.

This clonotype was picked up one time. In DNA form, the CDR3 reads TGTGCCAGCAGGACCCACATGAACACCGGGGAGCTGTTTTTT. The encoded protein is CASRTHMNTGELFF. The chain couples TRBV12-3 or TRBV12-4 to TRBJ2-2; no clear D gene. The CDR3 extends over 14 amino acids. Trimming shortened V by 6 bases and J by 1 base, and 9 bases separated the two germline ends.